This T cell receptor beta chain was profiled in a study of siplizumab effects on memory and regulatory T cells. TCR templates, about 100,000 per sample, were assayed. Sequencing was performed with immunoSEQ multiplex PCR; in TCRdb, only in-frame clones are kept and a portion is missing. The data show about 52,000 clones, about 97% seen once. In the case of this clone: The antigen is not known.

The germline V gene encodes CDR1 LNHDA and CDR2 SQIVND (reference sequence). This CDR3 has 14 amino acids. Trimming took 6 bases from V and 3 from J; bases not matched to a gene: 6. Study-wide findings and caveats: Naive T cells seemed more diverse than memory cells; they also seemed major alloresponse contributors. Treatment with siplizumab left mappable alloreactive CD4+ clones averaging approximately 62% Treg-derived, compared with roughly 26% in controls.

The sample was naive CD4+ T cells sorted from blood. The chain has TRBV19 and TRBJ2-3, with 7 positions matching TRBD2. The clonotype was recovered from a human donor in good health. Written as DNA, the CDR3 is TGTGCCAGTAGGGAGCGCGGGAGAACAGATACGCAGTATTTT. This codes for CASRERGRTDTQYF.